The rows below give T cell receptor beta chains drawn from one sample of a study of CD8+ T cells in alopecia areata. TCRdb keeps only in-frame clones here, not all; method: immunoSEQ multiplex PCR. Among some 130,000 clones listed, about 60% were seen once. This specimen consisted of CD4+ T cells sorted from blood, obtained at week 0. These receptors originate from a human donor with alopecia areata. CDR3s include the opening cysteine and the closing phenylalanine or tryptophan. The order of the fields is clone size, J gene, V gene, D gene, CDR3 protein, CDR3 DNA. D genes are given only for firm matches. For some rows the clone size is stated as once, few or many, or as a class when expanded; others skip it.

clone_size: .; j_call: TRBJ2-6; v_call: TRBV6-5; d_call: .; cdr3_aa: CASSYSGYSGANVLTF; cdr3_nt: TGTGCCAGCAGTTACTCTGGGTACTCTGGGGCCAACGTCCTGACTTTC
clone_size: few; j_call: TRBJ2-5; v_call: TRBV10-3; d_call: .; cdr3_aa: CAISERGEETQYF; cdr3_nt: TGTGCCATCAGTGAAAGGGGGGAAGAGACCCAGTACTTC
clone_size: .; j_call: TRBJ2-5; v_call: TRBV10-3; d_call: .; cdr3_aa: CATSLARGETQYF; cdr3_nt: TGTGCCACCTCACTAGCCCGGGGAGAGACCCAGTACTTC
clone_size: .; j_call: TRBJ2-5; v_call: TRBV7-9; d_call: .; cdr3_aa: CASSLYEGEGKTQYF; cdr3_nt: TGTGCCAGCAGCTTATATGAGGGCGAGGGAAAGACCCAGTACTTC
clone_size: .; j_call: TRBJ2-5; v_call: TRBV29-1; d_call: .; cdr3_aa: CSVELVGETQYF; cdr3_nt: TGCAGCGTTGAACTGGTCGGAGAGACCCAGTACTTC
clone_size: .; j_call: TRBJ2-3; v_call: TRBV2; d_call: .; cdr3_aa: CASSNGPTDTQYF; cdr3_nt: TGTGCCAGCAGTAACGGACCCACAGATACGCAGTATTTT
clone_size: many; j_call: TRBJ2-1; v_call: TRBV6-5; d_call: .; cdr3_aa: CASSSSSEQFF; cdr3_nt: TGTGCCAGCAGTAGCTCGAGTGAGCAGTTCTTC
clone_size: .; j_call: TRBJ1-5; v_call: TRBV19; d_call: .; cdr3_aa: CASSITGPGQPQHF; cdr3_nt: TGTGCCAGTAGTATAACAGGGCCCGGGCAGCCCCAGCATTTT
clone_size: .; j_call: TRBJ1-4; v_call: TRBV29-1; d_call: .; cdr3_aa: CSAGTNEKLFF; cdr3_nt: TGCAGCGCTGGAACTAATGAAAAACTGTTTTTT
clone_size: .; j_call: TRBJ2-4; v_call: TRBV4-1; d_call: TRBD2; cdr3_aa: CASSPGLAGGIAKNIQYF; cdr3_nt: TGCGCCAGCAGCCCCGGACTAGCGGGGGGGATAGCCAAAAACATTCAGTACTTC
clone_size: once; j_call: TRBJ2-7; v_call: TRBV7-9; d_call: .; cdr3_aa: CASSLEGPGKKQYF; cdr3_nt: TGTGCCAGCAGCCTGGAGGGGCCAGGGAAGAAGCAGTACTTC
clone_size: few; j_call: TRBJ1-6; v_call: TRBV6-1; d_call: TRBD1; cdr3_aa: CASSSTGRNSPLHF; cdr3_nt: TGTGCCAGCAGTTCGACAGGGCGTAATTCACCCCTCCACTTT
clone_size: few; j_call: TRBJ2-5; v_call: TRBV7-6; d_call: TRBD1; cdr3_aa: CASSLDRGQETQYF; cdr3_nt: TGTGCCAGCAGCCTGGACAGGGGGCAAGAGACCCAGTACTTC
clone_size: .; j_call: TRBJ2-5; v_call: TRBV4-1; d_call: .; cdr3_aa: CASSQEGLTQYF; cdr3_nt: TGCGCCAGCAGCCAAGAGGGGTTGACCCAGTACTTC
clone_size: .; j_call: TRBJ2-3; v_call: TRBV5-1; d_call: .; cdr3_aa: CASSFSGDITDTQYF; cdr3_nt: TGCGCCAGCAGCTTCTCAGGGGATATCACAGATACGCAGTATTTT
clone_size: few; j_call: TRBJ1-1; v_call: TRBV18; d_call: .; cdr3_aa: CASSPPGDTEAFF; cdr3_nt: TGTGCCAGCTCACCACCGGGGGACACTGAAGCTTTCTTT
clone_size: .; j_call: TRBJ2-7; v_call: TRBV4-1; d_call: .; cdr3_aa: CASSQDRGGGRSYEQYF; cdr3_nt: TGCGCCAGCAGCCAAGATCGGGGCGGGGGCCGCTCCTACGAGCAGTACTTC
clone_size: many; j_call: TRBJ2-6; v_call: TRBV28; d_call: .; cdr3_aa: CASKRGLSSGANVLTF; cdr3_nt: TGTGCCAGCAAACGGGGCTTAAGCTCTGGGGCCAACGTCCTGACTTTC
clone_size: .; j_call: TRBJ2-5; v_call: TRBV18; d_call: TRBD1; cdr3_aa: CASSPRTGEETQYF; cdr3_nt: TGTGCCAGCTCACCACGTACAGGGGAAGAGACCCAGTACTTC
clone_size: .; j_call: TRBJ2-5; v_call: TRBV4-1; d_call: .; cdr3_aa: CASSGDSSETQYF; cdr3_nt: TGCGCCAGCAGCGGTGACTCGTCGGAGACCCAGTACTTC
clone_size: .; j_call: TRBJ2-7; v_call: TRBV6-5; d_call: .; cdr3_aa: CASSIRKGAYEQYF; cdr3_nt: TGTGCCAGCAGTATCAGGAAGGGCGCCTACGAGCAGTACTTC
clone_size: .; j_call: TRBJ2-1; v_call: TRBV29-1; d_call: TRBD2; cdr3_aa: CSHKGGSSYNEQFF; cdr3_nt: TGCAGCCATAAGGGCGGGAGCTCCTACAATGAGCAGTTCTTC
clone_size: .; j_call: TRBJ2-2; v_call: TRBV19; d_call: TRBD2; cdr3_aa: CASSPQRGNTGELFF; cdr3_nt: TGTGCCAGTAGTCCCCAGCGGGGGAACACCGGGGAGCTGTTTTTT
clone_size: once; j_call: TRBJ1-1; v_call: TRBV11-3; d_call: TRBD1; cdr3_aa: CASSLSLLGQGNTEAFF; cdr3_nt: TGTGCCAGCAGCTTAAGTCTTTTGGGACAGGGGAACACTGAAGCTTTCTTT
clone_size: once; j_call: TRBJ1-2; v_call: TRBV5-4; d_call: .; cdr3_aa: CASSTTGTEYGYTF; cdr3_nt: TGTGCCAGCAGCACAACCGGGACTGAGTATGGCTACACCTTC
clone_size: few; j_call: TRBJ2-5; v_call: TRBV9; d_call: TRBD2; cdr3_aa: CASSAGLAGKGETQYF; cdr3_nt: TGTGCCAGCAGCGCGGGACTAGCGGGGAAGGGAGAGACCCAGTACTTC
clone_size: .; j_call: TRBJ2-5; v_call: TRBV4-1; d_call: .; cdr3_aa: CASSQEVGIRGETQYF; cdr3_nt: TGCGCCAGCAGCCAAGAAGTCGGAATCCGTGGGGAGACCCAGTACTTC
clone_size: few; j_call: TRBJ1-1; v_call: TRBV7-9; d_call: TRBD1; cdr3_aa: CASSLGTGGREGTEAFF; cdr3_nt: TGTGCCAGCAGCCTGGGGACAGGGGGCAGGGAAGGCACTGAAGCTTTCTTT
clone_size: .; j_call: TRBJ2-1; v_call: TRBV6-6; d_call: .; cdr3_aa: CASLYGGHNEQFF; cdr3_nt: TGTGCCAGCCTTTACGGGGGGCACAATGAGCAGTTCTTC
clone_size: .; j_call: TRBJ2-1; v_call: TRBV29-1; d_call: .; cdr3_aa: CSVGWQHNEQFF; cdr3_nt: TGCAGCGTTGGATGGCAGCACAATGAGCAGTTCTTC
clone_size: .; j_call: TRBJ1-1; v_call: TRBV9; d_call: .; cdr3_aa: CASSVGVGLSTEAFF; cdr3_nt: TGTGCCAGCAGCGTAGGGGTGGGGCTGAGCACTGAAGCTTTCTTT
clone_size: .; j_call: TRBJ1-5; v_call: TRBV7-9; d_call: .; cdr3_aa: CASSFGSDSNSNQPQHF; cdr3_nt: TGTGCCAGCAGCTTTGGGTCGGACAGCAATAGCAATCAGCCCCAGCATTTT
clone_size: .; j_call: TRBJ2-7; v_call: TRBV29-1; d_call: TRBD1; cdr3_aa: CSVEEGWTGGGSNEQYF; cdr3_nt: TGCAGCGTTGAAGAAGGTTGGACAGGGGGCGGGTCCAACGAGCAGTACTTC
clone_size: .; j_call: TRBJ1-2; v_call: TRBV7-9; d_call: .; cdr3_aa: CASSLGRNYTF; cdr3_nt: TGTGCCAGCTCTTTAGGGCGAAACTACACCTTC
clone_size: few; j_call: TRBJ1-2; v_call: TRBV6-5; d_call: .; cdr3_aa: CASSPQGNVYGYTF; cdr3_nt: TGTGCCAGCAGTCCCCAGGGGAACGTCTATGGCTACACCTTC
clone_size: .; j_call: TRBJ2-5; v_call: TRBV5-8; d_call: .; cdr3_aa: CASSLVAGRSETQYF; cdr3_nt: TGTGCCAGCAGCTTGGTGGCGGGGCGTTCAGAGACCCAGTACTTC
clone_size: few; j_call: TRBJ1-2; v_call: TRBV15; d_call: .; cdr3_aa: CATSRDGKGRGYTF; cdr3_nt: TGTGCCACCAGCAGAGATGGAAAGGGCCGGGGCTACACCTTC
clone_size: .; j_call: TRBJ2-5; v_call: TRBV4-3; d_call: TRBD2; cdr3_aa: CASSQELAGGRAQYF; cdr3_nt: TGCGCCAGCAGCCAAGAGCTAGCGGGGGGGCGGGCCCAGTACTTC
clone_size: .; j_call: TRBJ2-5; v_call: TRBV29-1; d_call: .; cdr3_aa: CSVGEGTETQYF; cdr3_nt: TGCAGCGTTGGCGAGGGGACAGAGACCCAGTACTTC
clone_size: few; j_call: TRBJ2-2; v_call: TRBV2; d_call: .; cdr3_aa: CASSPSGANTGELFF; cdr3_nt: TGTGCCAGCAGCCCGAGCGGAGCGAACACCGGGGAGCTGTTTTTT
clone_size: .; j_call: TRBJ1-2; v_call: TRBV7-9; d_call: .; cdr3_aa: CASSYPTVTNYGYTF; cdr3_nt: TGTGCCAGCAGCTACCCGACGGTTACTAACTATGGCTACACCTTC